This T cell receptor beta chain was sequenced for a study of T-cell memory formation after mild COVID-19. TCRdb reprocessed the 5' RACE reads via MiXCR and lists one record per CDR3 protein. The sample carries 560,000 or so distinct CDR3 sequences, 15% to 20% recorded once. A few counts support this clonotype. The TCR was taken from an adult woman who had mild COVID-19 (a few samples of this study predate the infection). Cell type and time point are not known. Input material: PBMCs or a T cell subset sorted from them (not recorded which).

The CDR3, as DNA: TGTGCCAGCAGTTACTTGAGGACTGCTTACGAGCAGTACTTC. Amino acid sequence: CASSYLRTAYEQYF. The rearrangement joins TRBV6-2 or TRBV6-3 to TRBJ2-7, with D possibly TRBD2 on 5 matching bases. Trimming took 1 base from V and 4 from J, leaving 11 bases between them. Germline values: CDR1 MNHEY, CDR2 SVGEGT. The CDR3 runs 14 residues.